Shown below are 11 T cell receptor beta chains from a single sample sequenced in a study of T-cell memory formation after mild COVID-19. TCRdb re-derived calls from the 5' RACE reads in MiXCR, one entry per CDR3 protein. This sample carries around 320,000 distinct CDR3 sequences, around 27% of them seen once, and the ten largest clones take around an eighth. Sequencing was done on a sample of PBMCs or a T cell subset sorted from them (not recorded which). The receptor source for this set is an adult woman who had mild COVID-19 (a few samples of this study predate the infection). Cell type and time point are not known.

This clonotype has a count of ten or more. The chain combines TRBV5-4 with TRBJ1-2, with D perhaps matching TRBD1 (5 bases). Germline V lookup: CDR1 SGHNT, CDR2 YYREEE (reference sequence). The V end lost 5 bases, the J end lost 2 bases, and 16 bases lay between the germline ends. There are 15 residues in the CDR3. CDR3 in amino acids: CASRIQGFGNYGYTF. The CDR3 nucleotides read TGTGCCAGCAGGATCCAGGGTTTCGGCAACTATGGCTACACCTTC.

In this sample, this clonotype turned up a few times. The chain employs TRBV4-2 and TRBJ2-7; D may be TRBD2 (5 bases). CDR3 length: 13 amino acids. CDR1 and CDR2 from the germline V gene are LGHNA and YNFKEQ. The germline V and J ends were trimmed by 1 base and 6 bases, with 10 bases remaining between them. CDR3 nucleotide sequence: TGTGCCAGCAGCCAAGTAGACTATCGCGAGCAGTACTTC. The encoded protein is CASSQVDYREQYF.

CDR3 sequence (DNA): TGTGCCAGCAGTCCAACGACTTTCGAAGTTTACGAGCAGTACTTC. It translates to CASSPTTFEVYEQYF. The chain has TRBV2 and TRBJ2-7; D call uncertain. Germline CDR1 SNHLY, CDR2 FYNNEI. This CDR3 has 15 residues. With 5 bases removed from V and 4 bases from J, the gap between germline ends came to 18 bases.

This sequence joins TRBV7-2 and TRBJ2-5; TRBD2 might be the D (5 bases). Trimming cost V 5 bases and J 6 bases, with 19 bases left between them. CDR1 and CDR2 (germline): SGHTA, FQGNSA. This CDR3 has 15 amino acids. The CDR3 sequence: CASSILGSGRKTQYF. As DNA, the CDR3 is TGTGCCAGCAGCATACTAGGGAGCGGCAGGAAGACCCAGTACTTC.

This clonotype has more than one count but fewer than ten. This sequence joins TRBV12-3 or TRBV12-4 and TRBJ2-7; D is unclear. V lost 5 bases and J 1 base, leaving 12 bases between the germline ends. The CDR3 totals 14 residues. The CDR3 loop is CASSEYGPSYEQYF. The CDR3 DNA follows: TGTGCCAGCAGTGAATACGGGCCTTCCTACGAGCAGTACTTC.

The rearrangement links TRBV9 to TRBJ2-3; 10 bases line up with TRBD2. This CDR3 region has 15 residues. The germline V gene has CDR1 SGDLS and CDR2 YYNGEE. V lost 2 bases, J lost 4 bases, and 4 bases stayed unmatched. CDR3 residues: CASSVLAGVSDTQYF. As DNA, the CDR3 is TGTGCCAGCAGCGTCCTAGCGGGAGTCTCAGATACGCAGTATTTT.

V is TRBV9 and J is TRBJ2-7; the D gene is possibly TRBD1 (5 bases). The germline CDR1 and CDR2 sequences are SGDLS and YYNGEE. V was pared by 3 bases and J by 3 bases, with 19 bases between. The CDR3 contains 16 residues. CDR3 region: CASSEGPNLTDYEQYF. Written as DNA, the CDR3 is TGTGCCAGCAGCGAGGGCCCCAACTTGACAGACTACGAGCAGTACTTC.

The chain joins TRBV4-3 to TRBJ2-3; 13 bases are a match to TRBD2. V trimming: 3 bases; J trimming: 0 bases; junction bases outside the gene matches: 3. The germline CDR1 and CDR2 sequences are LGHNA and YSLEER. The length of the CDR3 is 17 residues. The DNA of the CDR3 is TGCGCCAGCAGCCAGGGACTAGCGGGAACTAGCACAGATACGCAGTATTTT. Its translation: CASSQGLAGTSTDTQYF.

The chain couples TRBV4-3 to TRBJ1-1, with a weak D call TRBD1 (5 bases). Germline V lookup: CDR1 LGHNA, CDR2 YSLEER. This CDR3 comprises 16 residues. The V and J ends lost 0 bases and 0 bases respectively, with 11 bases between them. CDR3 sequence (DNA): TGCGCCAGCAGCCAAGAATGGGGGGATCTGAACACTGAAGCTTTCTTT. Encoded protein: CASSQEWGDLNTEAFF.

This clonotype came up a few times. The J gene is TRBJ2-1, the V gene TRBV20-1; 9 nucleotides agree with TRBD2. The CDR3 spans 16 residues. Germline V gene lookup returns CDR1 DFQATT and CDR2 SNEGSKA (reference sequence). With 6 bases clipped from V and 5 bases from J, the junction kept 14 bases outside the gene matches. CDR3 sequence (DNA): TGCAGTGCCACAACACCGTCTAGCGGGGACAACAATGAGCAGTTCTTC. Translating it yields CSATTPSSGDNNEQFF.

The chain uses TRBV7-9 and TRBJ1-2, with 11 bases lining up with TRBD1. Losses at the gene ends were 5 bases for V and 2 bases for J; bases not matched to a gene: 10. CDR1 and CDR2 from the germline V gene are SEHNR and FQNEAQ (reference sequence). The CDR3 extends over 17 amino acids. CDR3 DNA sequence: TGTGCCAGCAGCCCTCTTAGGACAGGGGGCCTCAACTATGGCTACACCTTC. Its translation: CASSPLRTGGLNYGYTF.